A selection of T cell receptor beta chains follows, all from one sample in a study of blood T cell repertoires in COVID-19. Produced via immunoSEQ multiplex PCR; TCRdb's table is partial and in-frame only. The sample lists 44,000 or so clones, approximately 87% occurring once. Material for sequencing was peripheral blood. These receptors were collected from a human donor in a cohort sampled during active COVID-19. Each CDR3 is given with its conserved first and last residue. D genes are given only for firm matches. For some rows the clone size is stated as once, few or many, or as a class when expanded; others skip it.

D gene,V gene,clone size,J gene,CDR3 DNA,CDR3 protein
TRBD1,TRBV24-1,few,TRBJ2-1,TGTGCCACCAGTGCCACCGGGACAGGTCTTCGGGAGCAGTTCTTC,CATSATGTGLREQFF
-,TRBV19,-,TRBJ2-2,TGTGCCACCGGGGACACCACCTTCACCGGGGAGCTGTTTTTT,CATGDTTFTGELFF
-,TRBV19,-,TRBJ1-1,TGTGCCAGTAGTAGCAGGGGAAGTGGCACTGAAGCTTTCTTT,CASSSRGSGTEAFF
TRBD1,TRBV18,-,TRBJ1-5,TGTGCCAGCTCACCGTCACAGGGGTCCAATCAGCCCCAGCATTTT,CASSPSQGSNQPQHF
TRBD1,TRBV12-5,-,TRBJ1-2,TGTGCTAGTGGTTTGACAGGGGTTGGCTACACCTTC,CASGLTGVGYTF
-,TRBV29-1,-,TRBJ2-1,TGCAGCGTTGTTGAGGGTGTTAACAATGAGCAGTTCTTC,CSVVEGVNNEQFF
-,TRBV3-1/TRBV3-2,-,TRBJ2-5,TGTGCCAGCAGCCCAGAGGGCGCGCGATCGGAGACCCAGTACTTC,CASSPEGARSETQYF
TRBD1,TRBV5-1,-,TRBJ1-1,TGCGCCAGCAGCCCCATTCCGGGACAGGAGCACACTGAAGCTTTCTTT,CASSPIPGQEHTEAFF
-,TRBV7-9,-,TRBJ1-1,TGTGCCAGCAGCTTGCATTTAGGGAGAACTGAAGCTTTCTTT,CASSLHLGRTEAFF
-,TRBV19,-,TRBJ1-5,TGTGCCAGTAGTATAGAAGGGACATTTGATCAGCCCCAGCATTTT,CASSIEGTFDQPQHF